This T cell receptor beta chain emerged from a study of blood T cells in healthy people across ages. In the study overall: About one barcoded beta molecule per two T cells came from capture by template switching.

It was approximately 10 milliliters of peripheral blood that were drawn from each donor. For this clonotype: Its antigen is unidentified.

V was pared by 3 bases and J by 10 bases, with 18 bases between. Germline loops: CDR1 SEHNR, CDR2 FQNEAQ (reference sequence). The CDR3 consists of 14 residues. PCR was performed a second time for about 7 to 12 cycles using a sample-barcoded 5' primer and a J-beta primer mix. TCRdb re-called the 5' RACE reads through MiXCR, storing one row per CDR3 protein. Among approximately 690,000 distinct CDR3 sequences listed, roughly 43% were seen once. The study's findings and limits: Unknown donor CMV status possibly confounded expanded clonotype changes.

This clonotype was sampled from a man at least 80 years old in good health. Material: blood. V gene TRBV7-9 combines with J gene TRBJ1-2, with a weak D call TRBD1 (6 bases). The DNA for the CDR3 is TGTGCCAGCAGCTTGCTCGTGGGGGCGAACGACTACACCTTC. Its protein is CASSLLVGANDYTF.